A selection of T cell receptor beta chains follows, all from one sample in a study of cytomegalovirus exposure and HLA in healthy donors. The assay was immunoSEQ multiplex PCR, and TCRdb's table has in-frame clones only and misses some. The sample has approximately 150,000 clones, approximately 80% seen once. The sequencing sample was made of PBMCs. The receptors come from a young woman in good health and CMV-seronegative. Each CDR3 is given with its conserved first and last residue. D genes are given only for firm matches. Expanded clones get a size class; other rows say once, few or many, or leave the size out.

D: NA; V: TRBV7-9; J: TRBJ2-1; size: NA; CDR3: CASSLDSSAPGYNEQFF; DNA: TGTGCCAGCAGCCTAGACTCTAGCGCCCCCGGATACAATGAGCAGTTCTTC
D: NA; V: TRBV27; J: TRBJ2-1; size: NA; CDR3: CASSLGDRRNEQFF; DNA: TGTGCCAGCAGTTTAGGTGACAGACGGAATGAGCAGTTCTTC
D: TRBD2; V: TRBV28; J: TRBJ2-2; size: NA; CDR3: CASHTRTSGRASRDTGELFF; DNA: TGTGCCAGCCACACAAGGACTAGCGGGAGGGCCAGTCGGGACACCGGGGAGCTGTTTTTT
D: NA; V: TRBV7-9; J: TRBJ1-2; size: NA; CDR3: CASSLGQYNYGYTF; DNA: TGTGCCAGCAGCTTAGGACAGTACAACTATGGCTACACCTTC
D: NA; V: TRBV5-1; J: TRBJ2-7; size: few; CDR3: CASSLKSLRVKGEQYF; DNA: TGCGCCAGCAGCTTGAAGTCGCTGCGGGTGAAGGGCGAGCAGTACTTC
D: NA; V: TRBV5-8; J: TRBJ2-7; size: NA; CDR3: CASSALPPRVFEQYF; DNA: TGTGCCAGCAGCGCGCTCCCACCCAGGGTATTCGAGCAGTACTTC
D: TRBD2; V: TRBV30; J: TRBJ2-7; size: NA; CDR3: CAWSPGQGTSGGIAYEQYF; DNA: TGTGCCTGGAGTCCGGGACAGGGGACTAGCGGGGGGATCGCCTACGAGCAGTACTTC
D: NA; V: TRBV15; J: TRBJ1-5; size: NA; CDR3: CATSSGRGERSQHF; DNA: TGTGCCACCAGCAGTGGACGGGGTGAACGGTCCCAGCATTTT
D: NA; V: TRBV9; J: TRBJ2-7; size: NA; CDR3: CASSSVGGPYEQYF; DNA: TGTGCCAGCAGCTCAGTCGGGGGTCCCTACGAGCAGTACTTC
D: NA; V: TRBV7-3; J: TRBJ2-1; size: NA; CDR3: CASSLKNTQHYNEQFF; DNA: TGTGCCAGCAGCTTAAAGAATACGCAACACTACAATGAGCAGTTCTTC
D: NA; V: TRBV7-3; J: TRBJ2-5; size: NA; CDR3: CASARGGGVQETQYF; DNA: TGTGCCAGCGCTCGAGGGGGGGGTGTTCAAGAGACCCAGTACTTC
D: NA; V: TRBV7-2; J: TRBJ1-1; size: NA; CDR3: CASSYGRGTEAFF; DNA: TGTGCCAGCAGCTACGGGCGGGGAACTGAAGCTTTCTTT
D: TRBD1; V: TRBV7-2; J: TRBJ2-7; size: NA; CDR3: CASSWDRDRSYEQYF; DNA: TGTGCCAGCAGCTGGGACCGGGACAGGTCCTACGAGCAGTACTTC
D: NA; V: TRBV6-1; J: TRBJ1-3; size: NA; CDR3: CASSEPRFSGNTIYF; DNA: TGTGCCAGCAGTGAGCCCCGGTTCTCTGGAAACACCATATATTTT
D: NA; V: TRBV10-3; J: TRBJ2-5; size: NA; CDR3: CAISESDSQETQYF; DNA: TGTGCCATCAGTGAGTCCGACAGCCAAGAGACCCAGTACTTC
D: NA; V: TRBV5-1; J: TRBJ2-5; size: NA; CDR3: CASSEVFGQETQYF; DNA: TGCGCCAGCAGCGAGGTCTTCGGGCAAGAGACCCAGTACTTC
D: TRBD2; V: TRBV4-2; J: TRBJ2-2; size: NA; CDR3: CASSSSGKMTGELFF; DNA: TGTGCCAGCAGTTCTAGCGGAAAGATGACCGGGGAGCTGTTTTTT
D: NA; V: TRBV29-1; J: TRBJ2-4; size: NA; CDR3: CSVDFTNIKPGWDIQYF; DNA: TGCAGCGTTGATTTTACGAATATTAAACCGGGGTGGGACATTCAGTACTTC
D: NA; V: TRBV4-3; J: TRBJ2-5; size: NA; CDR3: CASSQDRGVSGQYF; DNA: TGCGCCAGCAGCCAAGACAGGGGGGTCTCTGGGCAGTACTTC
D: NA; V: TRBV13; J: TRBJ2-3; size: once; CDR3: CASSLRLGRTDTQYF; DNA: TGTGCCAGCAGCTTAAGACTAGGGCGGACAGATACGCAGTATTTT
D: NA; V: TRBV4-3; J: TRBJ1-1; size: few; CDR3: CASSRLLNTEAFF; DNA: TGCGCCAGCAGCCGTCTTCTGAACACTGAAGCTTTCTTT
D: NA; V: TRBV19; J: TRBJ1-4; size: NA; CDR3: CASSLTPNEKLFF; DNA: TGTGCCAGTAGCCTGACACCCAATGAAAAACTGTTTTTT